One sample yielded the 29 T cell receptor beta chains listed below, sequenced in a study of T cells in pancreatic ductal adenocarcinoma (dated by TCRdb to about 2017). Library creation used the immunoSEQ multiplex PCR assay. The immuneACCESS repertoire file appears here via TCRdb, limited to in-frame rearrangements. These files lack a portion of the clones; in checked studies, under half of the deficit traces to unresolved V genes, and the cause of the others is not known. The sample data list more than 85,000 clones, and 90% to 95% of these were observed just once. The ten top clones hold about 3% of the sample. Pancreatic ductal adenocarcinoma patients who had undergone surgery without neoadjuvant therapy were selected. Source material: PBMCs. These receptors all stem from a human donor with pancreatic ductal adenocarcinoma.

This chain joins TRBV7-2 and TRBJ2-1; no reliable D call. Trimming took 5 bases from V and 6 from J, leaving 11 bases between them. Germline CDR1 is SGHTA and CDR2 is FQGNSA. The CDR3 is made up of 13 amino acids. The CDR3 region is CASSPDLTNEQFF. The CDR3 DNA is TGTGCCAGCAGCCCAGACTTAACCAATGAGCAGTTCTTC. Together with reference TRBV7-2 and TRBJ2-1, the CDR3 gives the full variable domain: GAGVSQSPSNKVTEKGKDVELRCDPISGHTALYWYRQSLGQGLEFLIYFQGNSAPDKSGLPSDRFSAERTGGSVSTLTIQRTQQEDSAVYLCASSPDLTNEQFFGPGTRLTVL.

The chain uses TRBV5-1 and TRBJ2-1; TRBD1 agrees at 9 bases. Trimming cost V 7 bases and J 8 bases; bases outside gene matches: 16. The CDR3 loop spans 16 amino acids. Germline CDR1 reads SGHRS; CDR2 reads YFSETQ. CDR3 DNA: TGCGCCAGCGCCCCGGGACAGGGCTCTAGCCGGGATGAGCAGTTCTTC. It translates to CASAPGQGSSRDEQFF.

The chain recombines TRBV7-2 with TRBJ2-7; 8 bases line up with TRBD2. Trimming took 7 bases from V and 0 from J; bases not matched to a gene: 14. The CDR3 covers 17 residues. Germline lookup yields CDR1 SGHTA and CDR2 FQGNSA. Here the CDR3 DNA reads TGTGCCAGCACCATCTTAACGTCGGGACTAGTCTCCTACGAGCAGTACTTC. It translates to CASTILTSGLVSYEQYF.

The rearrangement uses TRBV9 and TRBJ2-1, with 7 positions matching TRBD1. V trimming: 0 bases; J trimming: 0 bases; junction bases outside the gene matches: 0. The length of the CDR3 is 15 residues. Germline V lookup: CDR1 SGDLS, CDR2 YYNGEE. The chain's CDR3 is CASSVDRGSYNEQFF. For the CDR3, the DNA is TGTGCCAGCAGCGTAGACAGGGGCTCCTACAATGAGCAGTTCTTC.

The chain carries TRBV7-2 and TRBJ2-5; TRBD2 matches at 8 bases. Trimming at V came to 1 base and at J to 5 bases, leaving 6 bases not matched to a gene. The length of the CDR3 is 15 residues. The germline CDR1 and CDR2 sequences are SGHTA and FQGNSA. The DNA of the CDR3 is TGTGCCAGCAGCTTAGAGAAGCGGGAGAGGGAGACCCAGTACTTC. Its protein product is CASSLEKRERETQYF.

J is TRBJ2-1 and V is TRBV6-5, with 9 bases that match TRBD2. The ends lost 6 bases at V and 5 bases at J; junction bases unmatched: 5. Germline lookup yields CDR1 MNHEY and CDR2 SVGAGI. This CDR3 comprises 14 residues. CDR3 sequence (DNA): TGTGCCAGCAGGTTAGCGGGAGCGGACAATGAGCAGTTCTTC. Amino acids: CASRLAGADNEQFF.

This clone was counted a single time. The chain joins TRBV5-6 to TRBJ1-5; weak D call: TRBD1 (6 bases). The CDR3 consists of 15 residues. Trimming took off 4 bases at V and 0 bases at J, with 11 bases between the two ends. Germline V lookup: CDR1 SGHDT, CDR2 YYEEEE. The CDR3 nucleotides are TGTGCCAGCAGCCTTTGGACAGCTAGCAATCAGCCCCAGCATTTT. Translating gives CASSLWTASNQPQHF.

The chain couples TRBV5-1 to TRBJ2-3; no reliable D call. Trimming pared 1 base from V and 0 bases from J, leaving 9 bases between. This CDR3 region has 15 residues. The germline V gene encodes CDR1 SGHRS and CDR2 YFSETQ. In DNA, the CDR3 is TGCGCCAGCAGCTTGTTCGGAGCTAGCACAGATACGCAGTATTTT. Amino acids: CASSLFGASTDTQYF.

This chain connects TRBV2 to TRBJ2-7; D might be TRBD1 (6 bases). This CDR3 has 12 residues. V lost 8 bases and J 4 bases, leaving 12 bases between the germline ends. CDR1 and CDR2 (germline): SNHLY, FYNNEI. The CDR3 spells CASRGGEYEQYF. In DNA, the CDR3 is TGTGCCAGCCGAGGGGGTGAATACGAGCAGTACTTC.

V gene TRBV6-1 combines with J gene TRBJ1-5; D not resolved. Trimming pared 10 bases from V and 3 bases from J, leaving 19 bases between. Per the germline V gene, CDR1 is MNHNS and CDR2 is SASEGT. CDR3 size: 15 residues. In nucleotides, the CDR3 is TGTGCCATCCGAGGGTCCGAGGGCGTCAATCAGCCCCAGCATTTT. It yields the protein CAIRGSEGVNQPQHF.

CDR3 sequence reads: CAGSGSILGEQFF. CDR3 bases: TGTGCCGGAAGCGGGAGTATTTTGGGTGAGCAGTTCTTC. This chain joins TRBV7-9 and TRBJ2-1, with TRBD2 identical over 8 bases. This CDR3 region has 13 residues. J was trimmed by 9 bases and V by 11 bases; bases with no gene match: 12. Germline lookup yields CDR1 SEHNR and CDR2 FQNEAQ (reference sequence).

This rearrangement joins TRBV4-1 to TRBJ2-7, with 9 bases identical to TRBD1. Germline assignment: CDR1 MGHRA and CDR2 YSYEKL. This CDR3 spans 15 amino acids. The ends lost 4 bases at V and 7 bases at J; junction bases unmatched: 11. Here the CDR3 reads CASSPQGAARAEQYF. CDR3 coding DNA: TGCGCCAGCAGCCCACAGGGGGCGGCTAGAGCTGAGCAGTACTTC.

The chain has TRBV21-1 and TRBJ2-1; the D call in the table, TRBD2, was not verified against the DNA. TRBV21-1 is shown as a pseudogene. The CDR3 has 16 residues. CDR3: CASSPTGCVSYNEQFF. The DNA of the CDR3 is TGTGCCAGCAGCCCCACGGGGTGTGTTTCCTACAATGAGCAGTTCTTC.

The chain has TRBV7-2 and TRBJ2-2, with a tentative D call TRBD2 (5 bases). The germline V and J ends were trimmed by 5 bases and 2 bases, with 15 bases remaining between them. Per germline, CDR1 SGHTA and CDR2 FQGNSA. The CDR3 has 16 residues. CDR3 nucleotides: TGTGCCAGCAGCCCATGGGCGGGCCCTAACACCGGGGAGCTGTTTTTT. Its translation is CASSPWAGPNTGELFF.

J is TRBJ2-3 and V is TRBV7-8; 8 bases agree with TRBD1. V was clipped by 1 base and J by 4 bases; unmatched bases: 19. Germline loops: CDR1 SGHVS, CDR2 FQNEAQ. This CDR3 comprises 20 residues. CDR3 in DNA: TGTGCCAGCAGCTTAGTGGTCAGGGGGCGCATTCAGTCTAACGCAGATACGCAGTATTTT. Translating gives CASSLVVRGRIQSNADTQYF.

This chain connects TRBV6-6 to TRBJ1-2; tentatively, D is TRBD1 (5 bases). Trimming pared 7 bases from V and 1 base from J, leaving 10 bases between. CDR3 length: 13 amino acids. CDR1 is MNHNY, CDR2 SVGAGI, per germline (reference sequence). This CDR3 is CASMAGLNYGYTF. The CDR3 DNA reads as TGTGCCAGCATGGCAGGGCTTAACTATGGCTACACCTTC.

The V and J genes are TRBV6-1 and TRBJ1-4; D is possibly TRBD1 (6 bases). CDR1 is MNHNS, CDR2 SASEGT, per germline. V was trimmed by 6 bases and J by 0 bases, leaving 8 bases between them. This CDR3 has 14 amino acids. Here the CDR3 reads CASRTGTTNEKLFF. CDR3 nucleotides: TGTGCCAGCAGGACAGGTACAACTAATGAAAAACTGTTTTTT.

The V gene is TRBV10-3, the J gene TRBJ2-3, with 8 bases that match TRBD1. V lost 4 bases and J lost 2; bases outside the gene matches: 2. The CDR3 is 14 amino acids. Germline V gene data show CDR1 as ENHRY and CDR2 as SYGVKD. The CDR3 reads CAISAGGDTDTQYF. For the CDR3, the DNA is TGTGCCATCAGTGCAGGGGGCGACACAGATACGCAGTATTTT.

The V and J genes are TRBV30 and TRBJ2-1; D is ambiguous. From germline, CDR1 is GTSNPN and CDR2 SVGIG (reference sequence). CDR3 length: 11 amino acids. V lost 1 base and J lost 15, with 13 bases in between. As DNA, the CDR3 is TGTGCCTGGAGTGCCCGGGTCCGGCTGTTCTTC. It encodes CAWSARVRLFF.

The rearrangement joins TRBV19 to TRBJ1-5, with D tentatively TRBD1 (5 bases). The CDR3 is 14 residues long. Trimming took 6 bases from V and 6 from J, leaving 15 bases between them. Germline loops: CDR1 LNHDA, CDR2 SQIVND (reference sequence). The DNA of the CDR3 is TGTGCCAGTAGGGGCAGGGCGCTGGGTCAGCCCCAGCATTTT. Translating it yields CASRGRALGQPQHF.

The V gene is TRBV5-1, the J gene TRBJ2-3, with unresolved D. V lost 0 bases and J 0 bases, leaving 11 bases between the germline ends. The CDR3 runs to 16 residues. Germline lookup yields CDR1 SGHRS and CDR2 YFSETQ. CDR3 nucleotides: TGCGCCAGCAGCTTGGGGCCTGATTTTAGCACAGATACGCAGTATTTT. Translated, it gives CASSLGPDFSTDTQYF. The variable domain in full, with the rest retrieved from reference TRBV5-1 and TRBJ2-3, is KAGVTQTPRYLIKTRGQQVTLSCSPISGHRSVSWYQQTPGQGLQFLFEYFSETQRNKGNFPGRFSGRQFSNSRSEMNVSTLELGDSALYLCASSLGPDFSTDTQYFGPGTRLTVL.

CDR3 protein: CASNLDRGYEQYF. CDR3 coding DNA: TGTGCCAGCAATCTGGACAGGGGGTACGAGCAGTACTTC. This chain uses TRBV28 with TRBJ2-7; 10 bases agree with TRBD1. The CDR3 has 13 residues. V lost 7 bases, J lost 4 bases, and 4 bases stayed unmatched. Germline V gene sequence: CDR1 MDHEN, CDR2 SYDVKM. Full variable domain (rest looked up from reference TRBV28 and TRBJ2-7): DVKVTQSSRYLVKRTGEKVFLECVQDMDHENMFWYRQDPGLGLRLIYFSYDVKMKEKGDIPEGYSVSREKKERFSLILESASTNQTSMYLCASNLDRGYEQYFGPGTRLTVT.

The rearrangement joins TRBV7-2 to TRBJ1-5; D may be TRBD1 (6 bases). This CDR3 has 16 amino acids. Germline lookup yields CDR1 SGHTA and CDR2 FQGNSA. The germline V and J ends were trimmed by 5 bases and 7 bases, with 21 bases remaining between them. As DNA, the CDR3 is TGTGCCAGCAGCAGGGAGGGGGGCCTAATTACACAGCCCCAGCATTTT. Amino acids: CASSREGGLITQPQHF.

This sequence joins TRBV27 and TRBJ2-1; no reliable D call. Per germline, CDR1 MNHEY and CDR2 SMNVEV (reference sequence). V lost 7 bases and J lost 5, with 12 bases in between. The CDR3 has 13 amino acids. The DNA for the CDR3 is TGTGCCAGCACCCCGAGGAGCCACAATGAGCAGTTCTTC. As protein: CASTPRSHNEQFF.

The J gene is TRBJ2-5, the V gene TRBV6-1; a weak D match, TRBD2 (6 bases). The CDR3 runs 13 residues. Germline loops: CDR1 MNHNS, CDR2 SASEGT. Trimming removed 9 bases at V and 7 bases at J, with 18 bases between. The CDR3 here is CASPSGLTGTQYF. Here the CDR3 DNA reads TGTGCCAGTCCCTCTGGACTAACGGGGACCCAGTACTTC.

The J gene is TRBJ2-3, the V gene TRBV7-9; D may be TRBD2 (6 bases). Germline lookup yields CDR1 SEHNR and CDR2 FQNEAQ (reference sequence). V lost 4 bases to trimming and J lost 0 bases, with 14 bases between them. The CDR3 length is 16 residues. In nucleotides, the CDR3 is TGTGCCAGCAGCTGGGGACTCAGCCCGAGCACAGATACGCAGTATTTT. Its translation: CASSWGLSPSTDTQYF.

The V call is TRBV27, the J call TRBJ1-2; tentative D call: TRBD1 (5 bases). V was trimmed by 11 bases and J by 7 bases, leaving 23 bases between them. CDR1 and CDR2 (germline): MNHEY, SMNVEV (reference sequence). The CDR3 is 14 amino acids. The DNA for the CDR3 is TGTGCCGTACGAAACCCAGGGTCAGCTCGTGGCTACACCTTC. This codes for CAVRNPGSARGYTF.

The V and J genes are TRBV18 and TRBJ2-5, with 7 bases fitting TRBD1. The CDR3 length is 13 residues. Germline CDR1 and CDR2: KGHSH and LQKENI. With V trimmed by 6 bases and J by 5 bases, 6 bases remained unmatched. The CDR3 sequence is CASSRGTEETQYF. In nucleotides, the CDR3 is TGTGCCAGCTCTCGAGGGACAGAGGAGACCCAGTACTTC.

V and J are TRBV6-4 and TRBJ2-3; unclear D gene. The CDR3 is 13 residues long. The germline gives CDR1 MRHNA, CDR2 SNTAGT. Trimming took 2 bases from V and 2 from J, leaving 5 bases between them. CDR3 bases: TGTGCCAGCAGTGACCAAAACACAGATACGCAGTATTTT. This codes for CASSDQNTDTQYF.